This TCR beta chain was profiled in a study of T cells in Graves' hyperthyroidism and ophthalmopathy. Overall study: Peripheral blood collection took place at initial diagnosis, before any treatment.

Germline assignment: CDR1 DFQATT and CDR2 SNEGSKA (reference sequence). The CDR3 spans 14 residues. V was cut by 6 bases and J by 3 bases, with 15 bases left in between. Study-level results: The blood repertoire included most of the expanded thyroid clonotypes above 0.001.

Patients were excluded for uncontrolled infection, other autoimmune disease, pregnancy or lactation. Diagnostic decisions used clinical symptoms, serum thyroxine and TRAb, thyroid ultrasound and orbital computed tomography. This clonotype was seen a few times. Its target is unknown. From RNA transcripts, TCR beta CDR3 regions were amplified. TCR CDR3 regions were first amplified by RT-PCR with HTBI primers. MiXCR, run by TCRdb on the multiplex PCR reads, gives a single entry per CDR3 protein. The table has hundreds of thousands of distinct CDR3 sequences, 11% to 15% seen once. This receptor was taken from a woman aged 18 to 35 with Graves' hyperthyroidism. The sample consisted of blood. The chain combines TRBV20-1 with TRBJ1-5; tentative D call: TRBD1 (6 bases). CDR3 nucleotides: TGCAGTGCAAATACAGGGAGTTACAATCAGCCCCAGCATTTT. Its translation is CSANTGSYNQPQHF.